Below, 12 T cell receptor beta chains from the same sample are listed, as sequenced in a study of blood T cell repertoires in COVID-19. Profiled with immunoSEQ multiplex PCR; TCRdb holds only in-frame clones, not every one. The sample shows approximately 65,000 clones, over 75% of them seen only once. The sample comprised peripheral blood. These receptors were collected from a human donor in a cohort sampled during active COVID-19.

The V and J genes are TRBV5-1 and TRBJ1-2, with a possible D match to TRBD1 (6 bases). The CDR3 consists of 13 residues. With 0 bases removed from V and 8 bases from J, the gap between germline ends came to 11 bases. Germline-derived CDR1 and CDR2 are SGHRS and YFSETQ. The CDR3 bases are TGCGCCAGCAGCTTGGTGGCAGGGGAAGGCTACACCTTC. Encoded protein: CASSLVAGEGYTF.

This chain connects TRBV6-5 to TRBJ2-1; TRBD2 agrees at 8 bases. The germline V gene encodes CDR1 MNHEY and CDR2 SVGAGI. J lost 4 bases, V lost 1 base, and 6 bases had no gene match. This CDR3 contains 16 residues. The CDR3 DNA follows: TGTGCCAGCAGTTACTATTCTAGCGGGTTGTACAATGAGCAGTTCTTC. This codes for CASSYYSSGLYNEQFF.

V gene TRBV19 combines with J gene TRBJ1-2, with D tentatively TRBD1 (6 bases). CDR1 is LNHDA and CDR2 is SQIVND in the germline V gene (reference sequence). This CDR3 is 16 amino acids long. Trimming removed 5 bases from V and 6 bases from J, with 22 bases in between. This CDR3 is CASSLHPTGYPHGYTF. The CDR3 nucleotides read TGTGCCAGTAGTCTCCACCCGACAGGATACCCCCATGGCTACACCTTC.

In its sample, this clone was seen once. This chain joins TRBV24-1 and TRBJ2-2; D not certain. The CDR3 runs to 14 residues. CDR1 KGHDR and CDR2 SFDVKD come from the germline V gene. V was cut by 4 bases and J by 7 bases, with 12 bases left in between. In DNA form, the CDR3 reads TGTGCCACCAGTGACTACGGTTTCGGCGGGGAGCTGTTTTTT. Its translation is CATSDYGFGGELFF.

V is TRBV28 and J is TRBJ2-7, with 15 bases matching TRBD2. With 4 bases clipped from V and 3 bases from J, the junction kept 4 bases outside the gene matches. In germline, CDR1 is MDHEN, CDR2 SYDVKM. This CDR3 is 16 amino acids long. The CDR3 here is CASSSPGLAGGYEQYF. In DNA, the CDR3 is TGTGCCAGCAGTTCACCGGGACTAGCGGGAGGCTACGAGCAGTACTTC.

The CDR3 nucleotides read TGTGCCAGCAGCTTACAGGGGAGCTCCTATAATTCACCCCTCCACTTT. This encodes CASSLQGSSYNSPLHF. V gene TRBV5-6 combines with J gene TRBJ1-6; 7 bases align to TRBD1. There are 16 residues in the CDR3. After removal of 2 bases from V and 0 bases from J, the junction contained 2 bases not matched to a gene. Germline loops: CDR1 SGHDT, CDR2 YYEEEE. Drawing the rest from reference TRBV5-6 and TRBJ1-6, the complete variable domain is DAGVTQSPTHLIKTRGQQVTLRCSPKSGHDTVSWYQQALGQGPQFIFQYYEEEERQRGNFPDRFSGHQFPNYSSELNVNALLLGDSALYLCASSLQGSSYNSPLHFGNGTRLTVT.

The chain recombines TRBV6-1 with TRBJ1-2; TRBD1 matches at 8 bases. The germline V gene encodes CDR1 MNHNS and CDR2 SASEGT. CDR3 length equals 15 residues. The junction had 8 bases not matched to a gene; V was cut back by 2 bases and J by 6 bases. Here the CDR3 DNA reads TGTGCCAGCAGTGAACACACAGGGGGGTGGGATGGCTACACCTTC. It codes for CASSEHTGGWDGYTF.

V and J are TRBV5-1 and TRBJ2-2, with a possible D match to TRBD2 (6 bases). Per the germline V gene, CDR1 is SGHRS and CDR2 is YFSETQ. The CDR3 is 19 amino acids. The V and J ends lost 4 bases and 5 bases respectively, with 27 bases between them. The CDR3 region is CASSTEGPGTGRNTGELFF. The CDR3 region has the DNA TGCGCCAGCAGCACCGAAGGTCCAGGGACGGGGAGGAATACCGGGGAGCTGTTTTTT.

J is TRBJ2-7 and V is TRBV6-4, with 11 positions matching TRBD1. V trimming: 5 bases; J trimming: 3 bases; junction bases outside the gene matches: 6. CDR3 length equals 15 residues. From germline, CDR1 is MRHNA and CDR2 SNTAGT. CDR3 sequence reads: CASSPGTGGNYEQYF. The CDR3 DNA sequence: TGTGCCAGCAGTCCCGGGACAGGGGGAAACTACGAGCAGTACTTC.

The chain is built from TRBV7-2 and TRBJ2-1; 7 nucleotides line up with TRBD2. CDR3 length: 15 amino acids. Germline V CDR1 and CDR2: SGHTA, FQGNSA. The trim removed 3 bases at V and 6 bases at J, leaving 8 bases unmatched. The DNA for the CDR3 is TGTGCCAGCAGCTTCCTTCGGGGGGTCAGCAATGAGCAGTTCTTC. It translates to CASSFLRGVSNEQFF.

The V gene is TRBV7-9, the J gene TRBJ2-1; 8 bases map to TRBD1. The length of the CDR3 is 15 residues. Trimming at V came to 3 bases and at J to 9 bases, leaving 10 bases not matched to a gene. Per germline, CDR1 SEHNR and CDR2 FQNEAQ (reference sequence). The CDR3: CASSFQLQGGGEQFF. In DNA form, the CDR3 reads TGTGCCAGCAGCTTTCAACTACAGGGGGGCGGTGAGCAGTTCTTC.

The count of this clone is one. CDR3 DNA sequence: TGTGCCAGCAGCTTGGAGCAGGGGCGTTATAATTCACCCCTCCACTTT. As protein: CASSLEQGRYNSPLHF. The chain combines TRBV5-4 with TRBJ1-6, with D perhaps matching TRBD1 (6 bases). CDR1 is SGHNT, CDR2 YYREEE, per germline (reference sequence). CDR3 length: 16 amino acids. Trimming left V 0 bases short and J 4 bases short, with 11 bases between.